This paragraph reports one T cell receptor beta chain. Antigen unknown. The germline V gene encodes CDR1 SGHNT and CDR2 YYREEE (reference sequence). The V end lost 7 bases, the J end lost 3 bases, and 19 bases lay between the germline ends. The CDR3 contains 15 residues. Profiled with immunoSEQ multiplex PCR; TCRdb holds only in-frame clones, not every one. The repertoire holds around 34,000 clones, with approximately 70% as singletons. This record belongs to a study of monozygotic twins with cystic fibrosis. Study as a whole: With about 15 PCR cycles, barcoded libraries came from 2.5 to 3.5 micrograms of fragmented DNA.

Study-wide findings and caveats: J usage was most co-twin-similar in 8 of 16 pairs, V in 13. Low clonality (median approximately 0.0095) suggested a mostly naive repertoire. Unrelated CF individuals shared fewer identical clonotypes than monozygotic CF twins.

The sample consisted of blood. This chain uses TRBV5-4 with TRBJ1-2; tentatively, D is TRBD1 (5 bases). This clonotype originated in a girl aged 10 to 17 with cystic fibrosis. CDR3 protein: CASAPGTEADYGYTF. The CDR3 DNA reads TGTGCCAGCGCACCCGGGACCGAGGCAGACTATGGCTACACCTTC.